The clone carrying this TCR beta chain was picked up many times. Its antigen is not identified. This CDR3 contains 12 residues. Germline CDR1 and CDR2: SQVTM and ANQGSEA. Trimming cost V 7 bases and J 1 base, with 11 bases left between them. Time point of the sample: patch test 2, 6 weeks after DPC sensitization. Indicated treatment: therapeutic diphenylcyclopropenone sensitization with weekly scalp DPC. Total RNA came from unfractionated whole blood. The source of the sample is a study of human T cells and chemical hapten exposure. The overall study: TCR yields per sample varied, mainly owing to small pooled library volume differences. Study-wide points: Counts of expanded TCRs at PT1 were positively correlated with patch test score.

In the source study's methods: Counts of TCRs in each sample centred on a median of about 95,000 and extended from around 25,000 to 690,000. TCRdb fed the RACE reads into MiXCR, producing one record per CDR3 protein. The V and J calls follow TCRdb's processing rather than the paper's. The table includes around 130,000 distinct CDR3 sequences, about 12% detected once. The V and J genes are TRBV29-1 and TRBJ2-7; unclear D gene. The clonotype originates from a woman in her 50s with alopecia areata. Some clones in this sample may be carry-over from other donors' samples. The sequencing here drew on whole blood, taken in connection with sensitization to the hapten diphenylcyclopropenone (DPC). CDR3 nucleotide sequence: TGCAGCGCTAGGGATCGGTCCTACGAGCAGTACTTC. Translating gives CSARDRSYEQYF.